This T cell receptor (beta chain) was obtained from a study of T cells after yellow fever vaccination. Whole-study results and caveats: Most primary-vaccination clones recurred post-booster (roughly 96% CD4, 88% CD8).

This clonotype has ten or more counts. Its target is unknown. By 5'RACE template switching, TCR cDNA was produced, with a universal primer site and UMIs added in the process. TCRdb passed the 5' RACE reads through MiXCR, listing each CDR3 protein once. The sample contains approximately 350,000 distinct CDR3 sequences, 11% of which appear only once. This TCR derives from a young man who received the YFV17D yellow fever vaccine. The sequencing here drew on PBMCs, taken on the day of the first yellow fever vaccination.

The CDR3 loop reads CASSLWLAGPYNEQFF. The CDR3 DNA reads TGTGCCAGCAGTTTATGGCTAGCGGGGCCTTACAATGAGCAGTTCTTC. The chain links TRBV12-3 or TRBV12-4 to TRBJ2-1; 9 bases align to TRBD2. With V trimmed by 2 bases and J by 4 bases, 6 bases remained unmatched. This CDR3 has 16 amino acids.